This entry is about one TCR beta chain. This entry belongs to a study of blood T cell repertoires in COVID-19. As for the study in general: The study drew acute and convalescent COVID-19 samples from the United States, Italy and Spain.

CDR3 length: 18 residues. Study processing details: Estimation of nucleated cell counts was performed using reference gene primer amplification. Here immunoSEQ multiplex PCR was the method, and the copy in TCRdb shows in-frame clones only, minus some. From that table come the V and J calls and clone size; the DNA was used to work out D and trimming. The sample has a few hundred thousand clones, 88% seen once. Sequencing used peripheral blood. This clonotype was obtained from a man between 60 and 75 years old who had recovered from COVID-19. This chain uses TRBV21-1 with TRBJ2-7; TRBD1 is the table's D call, not checked against the DNA. TRBV21-1 is flagged as a pseudogene. CDR3 DNA: TGTGCCAGCAGCGATACGGGCAGGGGTAGCCTACAAACCTACGAGCAGTACTTC. This sequence encodes CASSDTGRGSLQTYEQYF.